Each of the 28 T cell receptor beta chains below was sequenced from the same sample in a study of blood T cell repertoires in COVID-19 (dated by TCRdb to between 2020 and 2021). The library came from the immunoSEQ multiplex PCR assay. What TCRdb holds here is the immuneACCESS table cut down to in-frame rearrangements. Part of the clones is not present; checked against another copy, under half of the missing clones reflect an unresolved V gene, and the others are unexplained. The sample includes some 180,000 clones, with more than 65% observed a single time. Approximately 10% of the sample goes to the ten largest clones. The sample taken for sequencing was peripheral blood. The receptors here all came from a man between 70 and 80 years old with active or convalescent COVID-19.

The chain combines TRBV5-4 with TRBJ1-1; TRBD1 is a possible D gene (5 bases). V was shortened by 5 bases and J by 3 bases, with 17 bases between the two germline ends. CDR1 is SGHNT and CDR2 is YYREEE in the germline V gene (reference sequence). The CDR3 is 15 amino acids. CDR3 sequence reads: CASSRNQRDYTEAFF. CDR3 in DNA: TGTGCCAGCAGTCGCAACCAGAGGGACTACACTGAAGCTTTCTTT.

This clone was observed a single time. The sample carries other DNA sequences with the same CDR3. The chain combines TRBV18 with TRBJ2-7; 11 bases are a match to TRBD1. The germline V gene encodes CDR1 KGHSH and CDR2 LQKENI. V lost 4 bases and J lost 4; bases outside the gene matches: 3. This CDR3 comprises 14 residues. The DNA for the CDR3 is TGTGCCAGCTCACGGGACAGGGGGTCTTACGAGCAGTACTTC. Its translation is CASSRDRGSYEQYF.

The chain uses TRBV5-4 and TRBJ2-3, with a weak D call TRBD1 (5 bases). Trimming left V 1 base short and J 3 bases short, with 12 bases between. Per the germline V gene, CDR1 is SGHNT and CDR2 is YYREEE (reference sequence). The CDR3 has 15 residues. CDR3 protein: CASSLSLRDTDTQYF. In DNA, the CDR3 is TGTGCCAGCAGCTTGTCCCTCAGGGATACAGATACGCAGTATTTT.

V and J are TRBV5-4 and TRBJ2-1; maybe TRBD2 (6 bases). Trimming removed 7 bases at V and 0 bases at J, with 14 bases between. Germline V lookup: CDR1 SGHNT, CDR2 YYREEE (reference sequence). The CDR3 sequence is 15 residues long. CDR3 nucleotide sequence: TGTGCCAGCTACAGTAGCGGTGGCTCCTACAATGAGCAGTTCTTC. Translating it yields CASYSSGGSYNEQFF. Complete variable domain (other parts from reference TRBV5-4 and TRBJ2-1): ETGVTQSPTHLIKTRGQQVTLRCSSQSGHNTVSWYQQALGQGPQFIFQYYREEENGRGNFPPRFSGLQFPNYSSELNVNALELDDSALYLCASYSSGGSYNEQFFGPGTRLTVL.

This chain uses TRBV15 with TRBJ1-5, with TRBD1 matching over 7 bases. Germline loops: CDR1 LNHNV, CDR2 YYDKDF (reference sequence). J lost 6 bases, V lost 0 bases, and 5 bases had no gene match. The CDR3 covers 15 residues. CDR3 sequence: CATSRDRGLGQPQHF. The CDR3 bases are TGTGCCACCAGCAGAGATAGGGGGCTTGGTCAGCCCCAGCATTTT.

Only a few counts were recorded for this clone. J is TRBJ2-3 and V is TRBV4-1; D is unresolved. With 2 bases removed from V and 5 bases from J, the gap between germline ends came to 14 bases. The CDR3 has 15 amino acids. The germline V gene has CDR1 MGHRA and CDR2 YSYEKL. In nucleotides, the CDR3 is TGCGCCAGCAGCCAACCTAGGAGTTCTGGAGATACGCAGTATTTT. Encoded protein: CASSQPRSSGDTQYF.

The chain recombines TRBV7-2 with TRBJ2-5; 8 bases line up with TRBD2. This CDR3 comprises 16 residues. V lost 5 bases, J lost 5 bases, and 13 bases stayed unmatched. Germline V CDR1 and CDR2: SGHTA, FQGNSA. The CDR3 DNA sequence: TGTGCCAGCAGCCTCCTGCCGACTAGCGTAGGGGAGACCCAGTACTTC. Its translation is CASSLLPTSVGETQYF.

The chain joins TRBV19 to TRBJ2-2; 10 positions match TRBD2. Trimming removed 5 bases from V and 6 bases from J; junction bases left unmatched: 15. CDR3 length: 18 amino acids. Germline-derived CDR1 and CDR2 are LNHDA and SQIVND (reference sequence). CDR3 nucleotide sequence: TGTGCCAGTAGTCCCCGGGGTAGCGGGAGGTTAGCGGCCGGGGAGCTGTTTTTT. Its protein is CASSPRGSGRLAAGELFF.

The CDR3 sequence is CASSLGVTHPSTDTQYF. DNA for the CDR3: TGCGCCAGCAGCTTGGGAGTTACTCACCCTAGCACAGATACGCAGTATTTT. The chain combines TRBV5-1 with TRBJ2-3, with D unclear. Germline V CDR1 and CDR2: SGHRS, YFSETQ. The CDR3 is 17 amino acids. Trimming pared 0 bases from V and 0 bases from J, leaving 14 bases between. Full variable domain (outside the CDR3, taken from reference TRBV5-1 and TRBJ2-3): KAGVTQTPRYLIKTRGQQVTLSCSPISGHRSVSWYQQTPGQGLQFLFEYFSETQRNKGNFPGRFSGRQFSNSRSEMNVSTLELGDSALYLCASSLGVTHPSTDTQYFGPGTRLTVL.

This clone turned up a few times. V is TRBV7-6 and J is TRBJ2-1; D is unclear. CDR3 length: 15 residues. With 5 bases removed from V and 9 bases from J, the gap between germline ends came to 20 bases. Germline CDR1 SGHVS, CDR2 FNYEAQ. The CDR3 loop is CASSPRSLLTIEQFF. In nucleotides, the CDR3 is TGTGCCAGCAGCCCCCGGTCCTTACTAACTATTGAGCAGTTCTTC. Looking up the rest from reference TRBV7-6 and TRBJ2-1 gives the full variable domain: GAGVSQSPRYKVTKRGQDVALRCDPISGHVSLYWYRQALGQGPEFLTYFNYEAQQDKSGLPNDRFSAERPEGSISTLTIQRTEQRDSAMYRCASSPRSLLTIEQFFGPGTRLTVL.

This clone was recorded once. The chain employs TRBV5-1 and TRBJ2-7; no clear D. Germline lookup yields CDR1 SGHRS and CDR2 YFSETQ. V dropped 0 bases and J dropped 1 base, with 14 bases sitting between them. The CDR3 spans 16 residues. CDR3 DNA sequence: TGCGCCAGCAGCTTGGTAGGTGGAGCCCAATCCTACGAGCAGTACTTC. Translation gives CASSLVGGAQSYEQYF.

The gene calls are TRBV5-1 and TRBJ2-2, with D possibly being TRBD1 (6 bases). The CDR3 has 14 residues. The V gene's germline CDR1 is SGHRS and CDR2 YFSETQ. V shed 4 bases and J shed 5 bases, with 12 bases lying between them. CDR3 sequence: CASSGRGSTGELFF. Here the CDR3 DNA reads TGCGCCAGCAGCGGCAGGGGTTCGACCGGGGAGCTGTTTTTT.

The chain is built from TRBV7-9 and TRBJ2-3, with 7 bases that match TRBD2. V was pared by 5 bases and J by 2 bases, with 13 bases of the junction left unmatched. Germline CDR1 and CDR2: SEHNR and FQNEAQ (reference sequence). This CDR3 is 17 amino acids long. CDR3 protein: CASSGSGTGGYTDTQYF. CDR3 sequence (DNA): TGTGCCAGCAGCGGCTCCGGGACGGGGGGATACACAGATACGCAGTATTTT.

The rearrangement joins TRBV30 to TRBJ2-3; the D gene is possibly TRBD1 (6 bases). Germline CDR1 GTSNPN, CDR2 SVGIG (reference sequence). V was shortened by 2 bases and J by 9 bases, with 15 bases between the two germline ends. This CDR3 region has 13 residues. CDR3 bases: TGTGCCTGGAGTCTGCTGTTGGGGGCCACGCAGTATTTT. Residues: CAWSLLLGATQYF.

The DNA of the CDR3 is TGTGCCAGCAGTGAGAAAGGACTAGCGGGCCCTGATGAGTTCTTC. Translation gives CASSEKGLAGPDEFF. The chain couples TRBV2 to TRBJ2-1, with 11 bases identical to TRBD2. The germline V gene encodes CDR1 SNHLY and CDR2 FYNNEI. Trimming at V came to 3 bases and at J to 14 bases, leaving 12 bases not matched to a gene. The CDR3 has 15 residues.

This clone was seen only once. The chain couples TRBV2 to TRBJ2-2; 9 bases map to TRBD1. V was pared by 2 bases and J by 4 bases, with 5 bases of the junction left unmatched. CDR3 length: 16 residues. CDR1 is SNHLY, CDR2 FYNNEI, per germline. The CDR3 here is CASSEFGTGTTGELFF. In DNA form, the CDR3 reads TGTGCCAGCAGTGAATTTGGGACAGGGACCACCGGGGAGCTGTTTTTT.

The chain combines TRBV5-1 with TRBJ2-7, with 12 nucleotides matching TRBD1. Germline trimming cut 4 bases from V and 9 bases from J; bases unmatched to any gene: 17. The CDR3 consists of 17 residues. Per germline, CDR1 SGHRS and CDR2 YFSETQ. The CDR3: CASSQGTGGFGGHGQYF. The CDR3 coding sequence is TGCGCCAGCAGCCAAGGGACAGGGGGCTTCGGTGGCCACGGGCAGTACTTC.

The rearrangement uses TRBV9 and TRBJ2-2; D call uncertain. From germline, CDR1 is SGDLS and CDR2 YYNGEE. The ends were cut back, 5 bases at V and 5 bases at J, with 10 bases in the middle. The CDR3 spans 13 residues. The DNA of the CDR3 is TGTGCCAGCAGTGTCCTGAGGACCGGGGAGCTGTTTTTT. This codes for CASSVLRTGELFF.

This chain uses TRBV28 with TRBJ2-7; TRBD2 is a possible D gene (6 bases). Germline CDR1 MDHEN, CDR2 SYDVKM. The V gene lost 3 bases and the J gene lost 3 bases, with 18 bases spanning the gap. The CDR3 covers 16 residues. The CDR3 protein is CASSFPLGSGSYEQYF. The DNA of the CDR3 is TGTGCCAGCAGTTTCCCTCTTGGTAGCGGAAGCTACGAGCAGTACTTC.

The CDR3 protein is CASSPLGARETQYF. DNA for the CDR3: TGTGCCAGCAGCCCCCTGGGGGCGCGGGAGACCCAGTACTTC. V and J are TRBV11-2 and TRBJ2-5; weak D call: TRBD1 (6 bases). Trimming took off 5 bases at V and 5 bases at J, with 15 bases between the two ends. CDR3 length equals 14 residues. Germline loops: CDR1 SGHAT, CDR2 FQNNGV.

The V and J genes are TRBV27 and TRBJ2-1; 13 bases map to TRBD2. Germline V lookup: CDR1 MNHEY, CDR2 SMNVEV (reference sequence). Trimming cost V 4 bases and J 5 bases; bases outside gene matches: 8. The CDR3 runs 17 residues. CDR3 amino acids: CASSSGGGLAGNNEQFF. The CDR3, as DNA: TGTGCCAGCAGTTCAGGAGGGGGACTAGCGGGAAACAATGAGCAGTTCTTC.

The rearrangement joins TRBV11-2 to TRBJ2-7; 9 bases are a match to TRBD1. Losses at the gene ends were 6 bases for V and 7 bases for J; bases not matched to a gene: 10. There are 14 residues in the CDR3. Germline-derived CDR1 and CDR2 are SGHAT and FQNNGV. The CDR3 here is CASRANRGRREQYF. In DNA, the CDR3 is TGTGCCAGCAGAGCTAACAGGGGGCGCCGGGAGCAGTACTTC.

The chain joins TRBV18 to TRBJ1-1; D ambiguous. V was pared by 3 bases and J by 4 bases, with 9 bases between. The CDR3 is 13 amino acids. Germline CDR1 reads KGHSH; CDR2 reads LQKENI. The CDR3 reads CASSPTLGTEAFF. CDR3 coding DNA: TGTGCCAGCTCACCGACCCTAGGCACTGAAGCTTTCTTT.

This chain connects TRBV28 to TRBJ1-2; perhaps TRBD1 as D (5 bases). This CDR3 is built from 13 residues. Germline V gives CDR1 MDHEN, CDR2 SYDVKM. V shed 1 base and J shed 6 bases, with 9 bases lying between them. CDR3 region: CASSLYSRDGYTF. CDR3 nucleotide sequence: TGTGCCAGCAGTTTATATTCCAGGGATGGCTACACCTTC.

The chain recombines TRBV7-9 with TRBJ1-3; a weak D match, TRBD1 (5 bases). CDR1 SEHNR and CDR2 FQNEAQ come from the germline V gene (reference sequence). V lost 2 bases, J lost 0 bases, and 8 bases lay in between. CDR3 size: 15 residues. CDR3 loop: CASSLLQVSGNTIYF. The CDR3 DNA reads TGTGCCAGCAGCTTACTACAGGTCTCTGGAAACACCATATATTTT.

The J gene is TRBJ2-5, the V gene TRBV9; the D gene is possibly TRBD1 (6 bases). The CDR3 loop spans 16 amino acids. CDR1 is SGDLS and CDR2 is YYNGEE in the germline V gene. Trimming took 2 bases from V and 0 from J, leaving 14 bases between them. For the CDR3, the DNA is TGTGCCAGCAGCGTCGTAGGGAGACAGGACCAAGAGACCCAGTACTTC. It translates to CASSVVGRQDQETQYF.

The CDR3, as DNA: TGCGCCAGCAGCCAATCAACAGGGTGGACACCCCTCCACTTT. This sequence encodes CASSQSTGWTPLHF. V usage is TRBV4-3 and J usage is TRBJ1-6; D may be TRBD1 (6 bases). V was clipped by 2 bases and J by 11 bases, with 13 bases between them. The CDR3 is 14 residues long. The germline gives CDR1 LGHNA, CDR2 YSLEER.

This clone was seen more than once but under ten times. The chain uses TRBV5-1 and TRBJ2-5, with TRBD2 matching 7 bases. The V and J ends lost 3 bases and 2 bases, in that order; junction bases with no gene match: 10. CDR1 is SGHRS and CDR2 is YFSETQ in the germline V gene. CDR3 length: 16 residues. The CDR3 DNA reads TGCGCCAGCAGCTCTGGGGGTATGGGAGGGCAAGAGACCCAGTACTTC. It codes for CASSSGGMGGQETQYF.